This T cell receptor (beta chain) was sequenced for a study of tumor-infiltrating lymphocytes in primary liver carcinoma. This clonotype appeared many times. Its antigen is undetermined. Co-extraction of both nucleic acids (RNA and DNA) used about 20-34 mg of unsorted bulk tissue. Whole-study results and caveats: Significantly larger top-250-clone fractions were found in tumors than in blood (p = 0.039). In tumor-adjacent and tumor-blood pairs, overlap was lower than in tumor region pairs.

Synthesis of TCR beta cDNA was carried out from approximately 0.55 ug total RNA with a constant-region primer. Slightly modified ARM-PCR with three nested multiplex PCR rounds yielded TCR beta libraries. From the multiplex PCR reads, TCRdb called clonotypes with MiXCR, one entry per CDR3 protein. The sample includes 95,000 to 100,000 distinct CDR3 sequences, more than 65% of them seen just once. The sequenced material came from liver tumor tissue from sampling region 2. Subset in this sample: tumor region T2, inferior pole. The source of this sequence is a woman aged 55-69 years with primary liver carcinoma and hepatitis B virus infection.

CDR3 region: CASSFLAGAEQFF. In DNA, the CDR3 is TGTGCCAGCAGCTTTCTAGCGGGAGCTGAGCAGTTCTTC. This chain connects TRBV7-9 to TRBJ2-1, with TRBD2 matching 10 bases. V dropped 3 bases and J dropped 9; count of bases not matched to a gene: 2. The germline V gene has CDR1 SEHNR and CDR2 FQNEAQ (reference sequence). The CDR3 runs 13 residues.